The T cell receptor beta chain under discussion was sequenced for a study of shared clonotypes between healthy human individuals. The repertoire was sequenced with immunoSEQ multiplex PCR; TCRdb's copy has only in-frame clones and lacks some. Counted here are about 490,000 clones, 70% to 85% occurring once; the ten biggest clones make up roughly 12%. The CDR3 is made up of 14 amino acids. Germline CDR1 SGDLS, CDR2 YYNGEE. V gave up 4 bases and J gave up 4 bases, with 14 bases separating them. Sequencing was done on a sample of PBMCs. This TCR was sampled from a woman in her thirties or forties in good health. Some clones in this sample may be carry-over from other donors' samples. This chain connects TRBV9 to TRBJ1-2, with D possibly matching TRBD1 (6 bases). The CDR3 DNA follows: TGTGCCAGCAGCTCCCGGGGGGGGCTCTATGGCTACACCTTC. Protein product: CASSSRGGLYGYTF.